This TCR beta chain is drawn from a study of OX40 agonist ivuxolimab in advanced cancers. Data came from immunoSEQ multiplex PCR; TCRdb stores just in-frame clones and leaves some out. Of about 33,000 clones in the sample, roughly 68% were seen once. The V end was cut by 0 bases, the J end by 2 bases, with 1 base between. The CDR3 length is 13 residues. Germline values: CDR1 MNHEY, CDR2 SVGAGI. This TCR came from an adult with an advanced solid tumor such as melanoma, head and neck, liver or kidney cancer. Source: CD4+ or CD8+ T cells sorted from blood, taken in a trial of the OX40 agonist ivuxolimab. The gene calls are TRBV6-5 and TRBJ2-2; D remains ambiguous. For the CDR3, the DNA is TGTGCCAGCAGTTACTCCAACACCGGGGAGCTGTTTTTT. Its protein is CASSYSNTGELFF.